One sample yielded the 3 T cell receptor beta chains listed below, sequenced in a study of CD8 T cells in Susac syndrome. RNA was extracted with the RNeasy kit, and a quantity of about 0.45 to 1 ug was reverse transcribed using random hexamers. Each CDR3 protein gets one entry after TCRdb re-called the immunoSEQ multiplex PCR reads with MiXCR. This table has under 200,000 distinct CDR3 sequences, approximately 95% appearing once. The sequencing sample was made of CD4+ T cells from PBMCs. The receptors shown here come from a human donor in good health.

This clonotype was detected once. V and J are TRBV19 and TRBJ2-1, with D possibly matching TRBD2 (6 bases). Germline loops: CDR1 LNHDA, CDR2 SQIVND (reference sequence). Trimming pared 5 bases from V and 15 bases from J, leaving 14 bases between. CDR3 size: 11 residues. The CDR3 reads CASSWRGSRFF. The CDR3 coding sequence is TGTGCCAGTAGTTGGCGGGGTTCACGGTTCTTC.

The rearrangement links TRBV6-5 to TRBJ2-6, with D tentatively TRBD1 (5 bases). CDR3 size: 12 residues. Between the trimmed V and J ends, which lost 7 bases and 9 bases, there was a span of 10 bases. Germline CDR1 and CDR2: MNHEY and SVGAGI. This CDR3 reads CASKTAGNVLTF. CDR3 sequence (DNA): TGTGCCAGCAAGACAGCCGGCAACGTCCTGACTTTC.

The chain recombines TRBV7-9 with TRBJ2-7; D ambiguous. In germline, CDR1 is SEHNR, CDR2 FQNEAQ (reference sequence). Trimming took off 4 bases at V and 5 bases at J, with 9 bases between the two ends. This CDR3 contains 12 residues. Written as DNA, the CDR3 is TGTGCCAGCAGCTCTATCCTTCACGAGCAGTACTTC. Protein product: CASSSILHEQYF.